The 13 T cell receptor beta chains below all came from one sample that was sequenced in a study of control samples from healthy donors and cancer patients. TCRdb's copy holds only in-frame clones and misses some; the assay was immunoSEQ multiplex PCR. In the table there are approximately 80,000 clones, 91% of which are singletons. The source material was blood. These receptors all stem from a man in his thirties or forties in good health.

The chain uses TRBV11-2 and TRBJ2-7; no clear D. The CDR3 is made up of 15 amino acids. V lost 3 bases, J lost 7 bases, and 19 bases lay in between. CDR1 and CDR2 (germline): SGHAT, FQNNGV. For the CDR3, the DNA is TGTGCCAGCAGCTTGGTGAACACGGGTATGGAGGAGCAGTACTTC. Translation: CASSLVNTGMEEQYF.

This clone was counted a few times. The rearrangement uses TRBV7-9 and TRBJ2-5; D gene ambiguous. CDR3 size: 13 residues. Germline V gene lookup returns CDR1 SEHNR and CDR2 FQNEAQ (reference sequence). Trimming removed 5 bases from V and 4 bases from J, with 11 bases in between. CDR3 protein: CASSPQPVETQYF. The CDR3 DNA reads TGTGCCAGCAGCCCCCAGCCGGTAGAGACCCAGTACTTC.

This clone was seen only once. V gene TRBV30 combines with J gene TRBJ1-6, with D unclear. Trimming left V 2 bases short and J 7 bases short, with 6 bases between. This CDR3 has 12 residues. From germline, CDR1 is GTSNPN and CDR2 SVGIG (reference sequence). The DNA for the CDR3 is TGTGCCTGGAGTACCCGGAATTCACCCCTCCACTTT. Residues: CAWSTRNSPLHF.

CDR3 protein: CASSLVKGGYGYTF. The CDR3 nucleotides are TGTGCCAGCAGTTTAGTTAAAGGGGGGTATGGCTACACCTTC. V and J are TRBV28 and TRBJ1-2; D possibly corresponds to TRBD1 (6 bases). CDR1 and CDR2 from the germline V gene are MDHEN and SYDVKM. The CDR3 totals 14 residues. V was shortened by 2 bases and J by 5 bases, with 12 bases between the two germline ends.

The chain combines TRBV28 with TRBJ2-2; D not certain. Germline values: CDR1 MDHEN, CDR2 SYDVKM. With 3 bases removed from V and 6 bases from J, the gap between germline ends came to 8 bases. CDR3 length: 13 amino acids. CDR3 residues: CASSFVKAGELFF. CDR3 nucleotide sequence: TGTGCCAGCAGTTTCGTCAAGGCCGGGGAGCTGTTTTTT. The whole variable domain, filled in from reference TRBV28 and TRBJ2-2, reads DVKVTQSSRYLVKRTGEKVFLECVQDMDHENMFWYRQDPGLGLRLIYFSYDVKMKEKGDIPEGYSVSREKKERFSLILESASTNQTSMYLCASSFVKAGELFFGEGSRLTVL.

This rearrangement joins TRBV14 to TRBJ2-7, with D perhaps being TRBD1 or TRBD2 (5 bases each). Germline CDR1 and CDR2: SGHDN and FVKESK. The CDR3 totals 13 residues. Trimming took off 1 base at V and 3 bases at J, with 7 bases between the two ends. CDR3 nucleotide sequence: TGTGCCAGCAGCCAAGGGGACGGCTACGAGCAGTACTTC. This translates into CASSQGDGYEQYF.

This clone is a singleton in its sample. The chain carries TRBV14 and TRBJ2-1; D gene uncertain. The CDR3 runs 15 residues. The germline CDR1 and CDR2 sequences are SGHDN and FVKESK. Trimming took off 1 base at V and 6 bases at J, with 13 bases between the two ends. This chain's CDR3 is CASSQGVDHRNEQFF. CDR3 sequence (DNA): TGTGCCAGCAGCCAAGGGGTCGACCACCGCAATGAGCAGTTCTTC.

The chain has TRBV6-5 and TRBJ1-2; D gene unclear. V was clipped by 0 bases and J by 4 bases, with 9 bases between them. The CDR3 totals 14 residues. In germline, CDR1 is MNHEY, CDR2 SVGAGI. CDR3: CASSYSNPGYGYTF. The DNA of the CDR3 is TGTGCCAGCAGTTACTCGAATCCGGGCTATGGCTACACCTTC.

The rearrangement joins TRBV13 to TRBJ2-7; 9 bases line up with TRBD1. J gave up 4 bases and V 0 bases, and 4 bases lay outside the gene matches. Germline CDR1 PRHDT, CDR2 FYEKMQ (reference sequence). This CDR3 spans 15 amino acids. CDR3 protein: CASSLGQGQGYEQYF. The CDR3 DNA sequence: TGTGCCAGCAGCTTAGGCCAGGGACAGGGTTACGAGCAGTACTTC.

This sequence joins TRBV28 and TRBJ2-7; D perhaps matches TRBD1 (6 bases). The CDR3 has 12 amino acids. The germline V gene has CDR1 MDHEN and CDR2 SYDVKM. The CDR3 DNA reads TGTGCTACCACAGGGATCACCTACGAGCAGTACTTC. It is translated as CATTGITYEQYF.

The V call is TRBV12-3 or TRBV12-4, the J call TRBJ2-1; possibly TRBD2 for D (5 bases). The V gene lost 7 bases and the J gene lost 10 bases, with 11 bases spanning the gap. CDR3 length equals 11 residues. CDR3 loop: CASTTTGEQFF. The CDR3 nucleotides are TGTGCCAGCACCACTACGGGGGAGCAGTTCTTC.

About this clone itself: The same CDR3 can be traced to other DNA sequences in this sample. The J gene is TRBJ1-1, the V gene TRBV14; D is ambiguous. Between the trimmed V and J ends, which lost 0 bases and 7 bases, there was a span of 9 bases. Germline V CDR1 and CDR2: SGHDN, FVKESK. The CDR3 is made up of 13 amino acids. The CDR3: CASSQEVGFEAFF. CDR3 coding DNA: TGTGCCAGCAGCCAAGAGGTGGGATTTGAAGCTTTCTTT. The full variable domain, with the rest looked up from reference TRBV14 and TRBJ1-1, is EAGVTQFPSHSVIEKGQTVTLRCDPISGHDNLYWYRRVMGKEIKFLLHFVKESKQDESGMPNNRFLAERTGGTYSTLKVQPAELEDSGVYFCASSQEVGFEAFFGQGTRLTVV.

The J gene is TRBJ1-3, the V gene TRBV5-1; a possible D gene is TRBD1 (5 bases). Germline CDR1 is SGHRS and CDR2 is YFSETQ. Trimming left V 0 bases short and J 0 bases short, with 7 bases between. CDR3 size: 15 residues. CDR3 sequence: CASSLDRSSGNTIYF. The CDR3 nucleotides are TGCGCCAGCAGCTTGGACAGGTCCTCTGGAAACACCATATATTTT.